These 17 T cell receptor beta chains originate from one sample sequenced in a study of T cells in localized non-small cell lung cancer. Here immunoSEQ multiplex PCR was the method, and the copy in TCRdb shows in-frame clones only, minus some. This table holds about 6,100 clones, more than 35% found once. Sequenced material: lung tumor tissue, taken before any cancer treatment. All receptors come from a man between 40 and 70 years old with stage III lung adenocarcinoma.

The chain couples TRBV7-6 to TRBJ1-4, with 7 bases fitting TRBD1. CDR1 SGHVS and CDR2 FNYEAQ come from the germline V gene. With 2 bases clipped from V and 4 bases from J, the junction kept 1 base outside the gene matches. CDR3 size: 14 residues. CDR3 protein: CASSLNRGNEKLFF. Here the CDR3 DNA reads TGTGCCAGCAGCTTAAACAGGGGTAATGAAAAACTGTTTTTT.

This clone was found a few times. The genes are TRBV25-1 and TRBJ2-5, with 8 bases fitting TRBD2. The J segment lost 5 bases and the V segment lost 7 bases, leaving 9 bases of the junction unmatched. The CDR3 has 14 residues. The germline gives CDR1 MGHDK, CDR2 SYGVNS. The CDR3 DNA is TGTGCCAGCACCACGGGACTAGGCGGGGAGACCCAGTACTTC. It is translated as CASTTGLGGETQYF.

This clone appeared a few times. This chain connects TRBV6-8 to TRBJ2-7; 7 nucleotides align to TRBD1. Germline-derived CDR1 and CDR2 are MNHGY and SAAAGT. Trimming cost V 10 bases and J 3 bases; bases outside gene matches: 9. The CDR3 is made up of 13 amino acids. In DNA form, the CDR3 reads TGTGCCACCTCGGGGACAGTTTACTACGAGCAGTACTTC. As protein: CATSGTVYYEQYF.

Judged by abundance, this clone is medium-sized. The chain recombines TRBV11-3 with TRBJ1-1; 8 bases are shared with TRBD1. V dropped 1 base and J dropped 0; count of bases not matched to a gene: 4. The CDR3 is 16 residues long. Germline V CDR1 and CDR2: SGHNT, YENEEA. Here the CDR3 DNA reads TGTGCCAGCAGCTTAGGGCAGGGGGCCATGAACACTGAAGCTTTCTTT. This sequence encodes CASSLGQGAMNTEAFF.

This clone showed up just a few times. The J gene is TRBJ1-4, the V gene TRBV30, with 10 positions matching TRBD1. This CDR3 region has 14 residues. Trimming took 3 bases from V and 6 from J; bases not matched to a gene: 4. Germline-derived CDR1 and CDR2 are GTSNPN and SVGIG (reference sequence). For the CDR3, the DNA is TGTGCCTGGAGGCCCGGGACAGGGGATGAAAAACTGTTTTTT. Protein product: CAWRPGTGDEKLFF.

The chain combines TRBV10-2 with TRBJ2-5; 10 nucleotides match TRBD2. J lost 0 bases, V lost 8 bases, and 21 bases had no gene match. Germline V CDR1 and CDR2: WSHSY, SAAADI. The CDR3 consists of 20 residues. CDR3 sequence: CASHEGGSTSGTIYQETQYF. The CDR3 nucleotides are TGCGCCAGCCACGAGGGGGGCAGCACTAGCGGGACCATTTACCAAGAGACCCAGTACTTC.

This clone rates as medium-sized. The CDR3 DNA reads TGTGCCAGCACGCAGGGGGGGAATGAGCAGTTCTTC. It encodes CASTQGGNEQFF. The chain uses TRBV12-5 and TRBJ2-1; D tentatively fits TRBD1 or TRBD2 (7 bases each). This CDR3 has 12 residues. Per germline, CDR1 LGHNT and CDR2 FRNRAP.

CDR3 DNA: TGTGCCAGCAGGCGGGAGGGTCCGGGATACGAGCAGTACTTC. Residues: CASRREGPGYEQYF. The rearrangement links TRBV11-3 to TRBJ2-7; 9 nucleotides align to TRBD2. V shed 6 bases and J 4 bases; nucleotides not matched to a gene: 7. The CDR3 length is 14 residues. Germline V gene sequence: CDR1 SGHNT, CDR2 YENEEA.

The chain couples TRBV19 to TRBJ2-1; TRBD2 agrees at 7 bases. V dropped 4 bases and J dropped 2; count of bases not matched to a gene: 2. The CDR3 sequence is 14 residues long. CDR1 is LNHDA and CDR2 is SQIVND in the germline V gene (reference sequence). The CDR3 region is CASSKSGAYNEQFF. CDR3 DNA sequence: TGTGCCAGTAGTAAGAGCGGGGCCTACAATGAGCAGTTCTTC.

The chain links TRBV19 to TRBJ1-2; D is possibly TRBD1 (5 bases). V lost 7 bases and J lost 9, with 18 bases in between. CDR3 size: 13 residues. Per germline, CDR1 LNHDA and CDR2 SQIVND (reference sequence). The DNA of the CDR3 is TGTGCCAGTATAAGAGGCAGGGACCAGAGCTACACCTTC. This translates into CASIRGRDQSYTF.

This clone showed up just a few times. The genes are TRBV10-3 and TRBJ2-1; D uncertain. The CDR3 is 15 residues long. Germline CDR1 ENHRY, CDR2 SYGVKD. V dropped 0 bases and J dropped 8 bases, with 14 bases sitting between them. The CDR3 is CAISESKSAGDEQFF. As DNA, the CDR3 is TGTGCCATCAGTGAGTCGAAGTCGGCTGGGGATGAGCAGTTCTTC.

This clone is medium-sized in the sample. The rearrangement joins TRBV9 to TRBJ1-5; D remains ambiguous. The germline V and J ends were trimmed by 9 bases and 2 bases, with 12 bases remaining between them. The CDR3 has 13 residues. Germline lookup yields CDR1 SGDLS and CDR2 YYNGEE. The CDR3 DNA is TGTGCCAACTCAATCGAGCGCAATCAGCCCCAGCATTTT. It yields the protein CANSIERNQPQHF.

The CDR3 DNA reads as TGTGCCTGGGCTAGCGGGAGGGACAATGAGCAGTTCTTC. It encodes CAWASGRDNEQFF. The genes are TRBV30 and TRBJ2-1; 12 nucleotides match TRBD2. CDR1 and CDR2 (germline): GTSNPN, SVGIG (reference sequence). The V and J ends lost 5 bases and 5 bases, in that order; junction bases with no gene match: 1. This CDR3 spans 13 amino acids.

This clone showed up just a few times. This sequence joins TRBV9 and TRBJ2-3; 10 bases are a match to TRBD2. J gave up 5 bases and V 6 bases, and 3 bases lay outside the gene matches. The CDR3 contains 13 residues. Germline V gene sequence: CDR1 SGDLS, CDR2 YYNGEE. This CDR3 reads CASTSGREDTQYF. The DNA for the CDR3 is TGTGCCAGCACTAGCGGGAGAGAAGATACGCAGTATTTT.

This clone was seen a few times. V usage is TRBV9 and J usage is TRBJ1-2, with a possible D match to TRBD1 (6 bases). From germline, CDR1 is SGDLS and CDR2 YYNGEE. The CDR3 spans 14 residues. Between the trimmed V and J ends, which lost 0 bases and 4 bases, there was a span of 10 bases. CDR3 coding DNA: TGTGCCAGCAGCGTAGCTACAGGGCCCTATGGCTACACCTTC. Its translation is CASSVATGPYGYTF.

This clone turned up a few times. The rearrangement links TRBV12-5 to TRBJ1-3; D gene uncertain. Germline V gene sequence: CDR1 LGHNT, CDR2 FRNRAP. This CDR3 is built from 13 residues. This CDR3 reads CASIYDWGNTIYF. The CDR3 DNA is TGTGCCAGCATTTATGACTGGGGAAACACCATATATTTT.

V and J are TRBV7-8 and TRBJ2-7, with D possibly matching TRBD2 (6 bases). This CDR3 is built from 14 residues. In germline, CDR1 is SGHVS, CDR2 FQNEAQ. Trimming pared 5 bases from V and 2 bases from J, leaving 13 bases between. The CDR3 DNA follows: TGTGCCAGCAGCCCTATCGGCGGGGCCTACGAGCAGTACTTC. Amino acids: CASSPIGGAYEQYF.